This TCR beta chain appears in the sequencing data of a study of blood T cell repertoires in COVID-19. In the study overall: Both acute and convalescent COVID-19 samples were obtained from the United States, Italy and Spain. In each case, the material was cDNA or gDNA derived from T cells, B-cell-depleted T cells, or PBMCs.

In the original processing: Researchers report that nucleated cell counts were estimated from reference gene primer amplification. Only in-frame clones appear in the TCRdb table, and some are missing; sequencing was by immunoSEQ multiplex PCR. V and J calls plus clone size are reproduced from that table; the DNA served to infer D and trimming. This table holds about 240,000 clones, 82% found once. Germline lookup yields CDR1 SGHVS and CDR2 FNYEAQ. V was clipped by 1 base and J by 1 base; unmatched bases: 4. The CDR3 sequence is 16 residues long. The rearrangement links TRBV7-6 to TRBJ2-5; 9 bases fit TRBD2. This receptor was taken from a woman between 65 and 79 years old with acute or convalescent COVID-19. Specimen: peripheral blood. As DNA, the CDR3 is TGTGCCAGCAGCTTAGGTAGCGGGGGACCCCAAGAGACCCAGTACTTC. Translated, it gives CASSLGSGGPQETQYF.